This is a list of T cell receptor beta chains from one sample in a study of cytomegalovirus exposure and HLA in healthy donors. Using immunoSEQ multiplex PCR, the repertoire was profiled, and TCRdb retains in-frame clones only, with some absent. The repertoire holds fewer than 250,000 clones, with about 85% as singletons. Sequenced input: PBMCs. These receptors all come from a male donor in good health and CMV-seropositive. CDR3s include the opening cysteine and the closing phenylalanine or tryptophan. Fields, in order: V gene, J gene, CDR3 protein.

v_gene: TRBV4-3
j_gene: TRBJ2-7
CDR3aa: CASSPYQGETSYEQYF

v_gene: TRBV6-6
j_gene: TRBJ1-1
CDR3aa: CASSYTDTEAFF

v_gene: TRBV7-3
j_gene: TRBJ2-1
CDR3aa: CASSLGTGVYNEQFF

v_gene: TRBV19
j_gene: TRBJ1-2
CDR3aa: CASSSPPSDKYYGYTF

v_gene: TRBV11-2
j_gene: TRBJ2-1
CDR3aa: CASSPTARENEQFF

v_gene: TRBV27
j_gene: TRBJ1-6
CDR3aa: CASRMTGGQYNSPLHF

v_gene: TRBV27
j_gene: TRBJ2-7
CDR3aa: CASSSTRGYEQYF

v_gene: TRBV27
j_gene: TRBJ1-2
CDR3aa: CASASGGNGYTF

v_gene: TRBV5-1
j_gene: TRBJ2-5
CDR3aa: CATTARDRQETQYF

v_gene: TRBV7-3
j_gene: TRBJ2-1
CDR3aa: CASSPGTGYEQFF

v_gene: TRBV19
j_gene: TRBJ1-3
CDR3aa: CASKNWRTGNTIYF

v_gene: TRBV7-2
j_gene: TRBJ2-3
CDR3aa: CASSVPGVDTQYF

v_gene: TRBV7-3
j_gene: TRBJ2-5
CDR3aa: CASSFQITETQYF

v_gene: TRBV7-9
j_gene: TRBJ2-1
CDR3aa: CASSGDSSYNEQFF

v_gene: TRBV6-5
j_gene: TRBJ2-2
CDR3aa: CASRGQGRGGELFF

v_gene: TRBV6-5
j_gene: TRBJ2-3
CDR3aa: CASRTSAGADTQYF

v_gene: TRBV2
j_gene: TRBJ2-2
CDR3aa: CASSEAGASGRVWELFF

v_gene: TRBV18
j_gene: TRBJ1-5
CDR3aa: CASSGTGAELYQPQHF

v_gene: TRBV7-9
j_gene: TRBJ2-3
CDR3aa: CASSLDPGEYF

v_gene: TRBV6-1
j_gene: TRBJ2-1
CDR3aa: CASWAFGDEQFF

v_gene: TRBV18
j_gene: TRBJ1-4
CDR3aa: CASRQGATNEKLFF

v_gene: TRBV9
j_gene: TRBJ1-1
CDR3aa: CASSDHRGLNTEAFF

v_gene: TRBV4-2
j_gene: TRBJ2-1
CDR3aa: CASSQENAGTGLFF

v_gene: TRBV7-6
j_gene: TRBJ2-3
CDR3aa: CASSLGRKDYRTDTQYF

v_gene: TRBV10-2
j_gene: TRBJ2-5
CDR3aa: CATWDRGRVETQYF

v_gene: TRBV9
j_gene: TRBJ1-1
CDR3aa: CASSASGGVLNTEAFF

v_gene: TRBV6-6
j_gene: TRBJ1-5
CDR3aa: CASSSMFDQPQHF

v_gene: TRBV4-1
j_gene: TRBJ1-2
CDR3aa: CASSQTGVYGYTF

v_gene: TRBV5-4
j_gene: TRBJ2-2
CDR3aa: CASSFGQPGELFF

v_gene: TRBV7-9
j_gene: TRBJ1-2
CDR3aa: CASSLDSIYGYTF

v_gene: TRBV6-7
j_gene: TRBJ2-7
CDR3aa: CASSQSTGDRSYEQYF

v_gene: TRBV6-5
j_gene: TRBJ2-2
CDR3aa: CASSREGALFF

v_gene: TRBV29-1
j_gene: TRBJ1-2
CDR3aa: CSVEGPEQNYGYTF

v_gene: TRBV7-2
j_gene: TRBJ2-1
CDR3aa: CASSARWGTESYNEQFF

v_gene: TRBV18
j_gene: TRBJ1-1
CDR3aa: CASSPGQGTMNTEAFF

v_gene: TRBV9
j_gene: TRBJ2-1
CDR3aa: CASSPGEATGAYNEQFF

v_gene: TRBV4-3
j_gene: TRBJ2-1
CDR3aa: CASSQEVGGARGGEQFF

v_gene: TRBV9
j_gene: TRBJ2-2
CDR3aa: CASSVAAGLAGVYGELFF

v_gene: TRBV7-2
j_gene: TRBJ2-2
CDR3aa: CASNLRQGIGELFF

v_gene: TRBV4-1
j_gene: TRBJ2-1
CDR3aa: CASSQDSGSSYNEQFF

v_gene: TRBV7-3
j_gene: TRBJ2-2
CDR3aa: CASSSSGPNTGELFF

v_gene: TRBV27
j_gene: TRBJ2-5
CDR3aa: CASKVTGRDQETQYF

v_gene: TRBV6-4
j_gene: TRBJ1-2
CDR3aa: CATPTGYGYTF

v_gene: TRBV7-2
j_gene: TRBJ1-4
CDR3aa: CASSGRTGGVEKLFF

v_gene: TRBV11-2
j_gene: TRBJ2-7
CDR3aa: CASSLQGPYEQYF

v_gene: TRBV18
j_gene: TRBJ1-1
CDR3aa: CASSGQAGNTEAFF

v_gene: TRBV5-1
j_gene: TRBJ1-1
CDR3aa: CASSLGVRVDTEAFF

v_gene: TRBV6-5
j_gene: TRBJ1-3
CDR3aa: CASSYSQGGNTIYF

v_gene: TRBV7-7
j_gene: TRBJ2-3
CDR3aa: CASSPTGILDTQYF